This TCR beta chain was sequenced for a study of CD8 T cells in ankylosing spondylitis. Quantitative 5'-RACE with molecular barcodes was used to make the TCR beta libraries. TCRdb called the 5' RACE reads again in MiXCR, with one record for every CDR3 protein. The sample consists of 220,000 or so distinct CDR3 sequences, over 9.5% of them appearing once. The CDR3 length is 15 residues. With 3 bases removed from V and 0 bases from J, the gap between germline ends came to 9 bases. Germline CDR1 DFQATT, CDR2 SNEGSKA (reference sequence). The sample comprised blood, either unsorted or a sorted T cell fraction (not recorded which). The receptor's source is a male donor with ankylosing spondylitis or in good health (not recorded which). The J gene is TRBJ2-6, the V gene TRBV20-1; D is uncertain. The CDR3 region has the DNA TGCAGTGCTAGGGACGGAAGCTCTGGGGCCAACGTCCTGACTTTC. It yields the protein CSARDGSSGANVLTF.